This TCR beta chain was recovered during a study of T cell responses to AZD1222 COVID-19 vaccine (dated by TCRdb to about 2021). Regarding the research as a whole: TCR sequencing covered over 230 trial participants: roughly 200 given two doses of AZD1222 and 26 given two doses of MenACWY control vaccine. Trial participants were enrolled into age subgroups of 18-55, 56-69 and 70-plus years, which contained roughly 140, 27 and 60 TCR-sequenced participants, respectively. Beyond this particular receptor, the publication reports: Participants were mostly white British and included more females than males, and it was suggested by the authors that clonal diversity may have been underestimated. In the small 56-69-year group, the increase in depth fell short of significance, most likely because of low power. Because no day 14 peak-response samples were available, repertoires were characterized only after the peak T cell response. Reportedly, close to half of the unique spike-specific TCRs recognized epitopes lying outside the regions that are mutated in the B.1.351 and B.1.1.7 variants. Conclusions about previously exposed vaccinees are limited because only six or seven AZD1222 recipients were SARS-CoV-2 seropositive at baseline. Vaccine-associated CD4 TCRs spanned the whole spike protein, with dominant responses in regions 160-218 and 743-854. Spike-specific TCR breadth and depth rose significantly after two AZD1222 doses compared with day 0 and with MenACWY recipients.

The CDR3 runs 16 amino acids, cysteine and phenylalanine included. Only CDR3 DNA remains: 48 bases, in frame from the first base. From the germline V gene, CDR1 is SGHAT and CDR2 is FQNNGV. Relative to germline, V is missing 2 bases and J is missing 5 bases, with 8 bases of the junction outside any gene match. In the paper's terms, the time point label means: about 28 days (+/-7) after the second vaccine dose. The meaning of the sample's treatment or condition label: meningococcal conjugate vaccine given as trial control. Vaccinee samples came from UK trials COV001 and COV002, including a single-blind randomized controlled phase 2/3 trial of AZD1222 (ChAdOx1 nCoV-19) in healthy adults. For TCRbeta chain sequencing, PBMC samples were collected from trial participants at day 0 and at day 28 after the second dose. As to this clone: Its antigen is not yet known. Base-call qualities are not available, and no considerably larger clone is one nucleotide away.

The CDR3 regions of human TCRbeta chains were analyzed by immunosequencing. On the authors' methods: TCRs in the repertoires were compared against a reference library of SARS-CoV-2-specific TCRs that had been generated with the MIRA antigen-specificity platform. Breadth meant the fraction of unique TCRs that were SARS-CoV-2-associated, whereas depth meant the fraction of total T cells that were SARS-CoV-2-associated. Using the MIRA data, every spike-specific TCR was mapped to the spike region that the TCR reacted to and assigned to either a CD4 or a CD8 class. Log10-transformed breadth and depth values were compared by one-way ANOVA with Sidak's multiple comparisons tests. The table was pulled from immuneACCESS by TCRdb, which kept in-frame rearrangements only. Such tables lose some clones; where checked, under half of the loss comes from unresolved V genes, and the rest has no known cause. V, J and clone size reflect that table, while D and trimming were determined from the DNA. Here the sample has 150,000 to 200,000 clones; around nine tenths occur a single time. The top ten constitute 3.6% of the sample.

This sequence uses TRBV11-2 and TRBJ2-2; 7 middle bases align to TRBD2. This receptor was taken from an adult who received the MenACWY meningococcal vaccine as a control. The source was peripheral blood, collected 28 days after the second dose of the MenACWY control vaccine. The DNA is TGTGCCAGCAGCTTAAGAGGGGCCGGGGGGACCGGGGAGCTGTTTTTT. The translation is CASSLRGAGGTGELFF.